This T cell receptor (beta chain) is drawn from a study of OX40 agonist ivuxolimab in advanced cancers. Study as a whole: Enrolled patients in dose escalation had cancers that were hepatocellular carcinoma, melanoma, renal cell or head and neck cancer.

V lost 3 bases, J lost 0 bases, and 3 bases stayed unmatched. CDR1 and CDR2 (germline): SGHRS, YFSETQ. This CDR3 is 16 amino acids long. TCRdb's copy holds only in-frame clones and misses some; the assay was immunoSEQ multiplex PCR. This sample has about 62,000 clones; 79% occur once, and the top ten carry approximately 10%. The specimen was CD4+ or CD8+ T cells sorted from blood, collected in a trial of the OX40 agonist ivuxolimab. The chain joins TRBV5-1 to TRBJ2-1, with 10 bases lining up with TRBD2. The origin of this receptor is an adult with an advanced solid tumor such as melanoma, head and neck, liver or kidney cancer. Here the CDR3 DNA reads TGCGCCAGCAGCTCGGCTAGCGGGAGCTCCTACAATGAGCAGTTCTTC. Translating gives CASSSASGSSYNEQFF. Complete variable domain (other parts from reference TRBV5-1 and TRBJ2-1): KAGVTQTPRYLIKTRGQQVTLSCSPISGHRSVSWYQQTPGQGLQFLFEYFSETQRNKGNFPGRFSGRQFSNSRSEMNVSTLELGDSALYLCASSSASGSSYNEQFFGPGTRLTVL.